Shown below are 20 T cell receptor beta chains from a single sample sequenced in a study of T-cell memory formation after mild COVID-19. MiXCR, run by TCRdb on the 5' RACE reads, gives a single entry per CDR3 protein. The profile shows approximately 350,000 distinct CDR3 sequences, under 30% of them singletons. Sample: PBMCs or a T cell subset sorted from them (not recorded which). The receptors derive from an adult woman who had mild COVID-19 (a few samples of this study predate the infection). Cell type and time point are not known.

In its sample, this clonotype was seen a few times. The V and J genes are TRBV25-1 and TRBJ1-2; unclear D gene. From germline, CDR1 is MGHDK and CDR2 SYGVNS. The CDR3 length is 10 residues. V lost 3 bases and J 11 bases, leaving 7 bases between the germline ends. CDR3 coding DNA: TGTGCCAGCAGTGATGGGTATTACACCTTC. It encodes CASSDGYYTF.

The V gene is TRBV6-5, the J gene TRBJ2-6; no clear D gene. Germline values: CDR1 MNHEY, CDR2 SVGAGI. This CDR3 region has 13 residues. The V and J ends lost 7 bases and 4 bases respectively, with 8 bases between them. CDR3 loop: CASKVEGANVLTF. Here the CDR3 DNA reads TGTGCCAGCAAGGTAGAGGGGGCCAACGTCCTGACTTTC.

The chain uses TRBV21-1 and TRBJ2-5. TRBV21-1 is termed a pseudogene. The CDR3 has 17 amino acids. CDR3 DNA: TGTGCCAGCAGCAAAGGATTTGGAAATAGATTGGAGGAGACCCAGTACTTC. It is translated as CASSKGFGNRLEETQYF.

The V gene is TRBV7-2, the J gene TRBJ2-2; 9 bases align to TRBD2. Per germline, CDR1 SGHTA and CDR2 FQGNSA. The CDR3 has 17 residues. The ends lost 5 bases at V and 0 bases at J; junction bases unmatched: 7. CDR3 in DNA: TGTGCCAGCAGCCGGACTAGCGCTTCCGCGAACACCGGGGAGCTGTTTTTT. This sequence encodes CASSRTSASANTGELFF. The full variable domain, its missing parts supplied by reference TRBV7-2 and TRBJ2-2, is GAGVSQSPSNKVTEKGKDVELRCDPISGHTALYWYRQSLGQGLEFLIYFQGNSAPDKSGLPSDRFSAERTGGSVSTLTIQRTQQEDSAVYLCASSRTSASANTGELFFGEGSRLTVL.

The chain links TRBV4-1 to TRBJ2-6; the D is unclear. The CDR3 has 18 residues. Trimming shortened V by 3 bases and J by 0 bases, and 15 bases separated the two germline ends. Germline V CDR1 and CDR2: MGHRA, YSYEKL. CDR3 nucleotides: TGCGCCAGCAGCCACCCCGGCAGTTCCCCCTCTGGGGCCAACGTCCTGACTTTC. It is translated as CASSHPGSSPSGANVLTF.

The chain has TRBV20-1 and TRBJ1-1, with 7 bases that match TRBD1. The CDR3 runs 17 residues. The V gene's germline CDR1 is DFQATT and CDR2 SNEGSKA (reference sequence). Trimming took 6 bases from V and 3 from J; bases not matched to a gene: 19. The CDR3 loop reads CSARTTGMGRKDTEAFF. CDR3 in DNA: TGCAGTGCCAGAACGACAGGGATGGGCCGGAAGGACACTGAAGCTTTCTTT.

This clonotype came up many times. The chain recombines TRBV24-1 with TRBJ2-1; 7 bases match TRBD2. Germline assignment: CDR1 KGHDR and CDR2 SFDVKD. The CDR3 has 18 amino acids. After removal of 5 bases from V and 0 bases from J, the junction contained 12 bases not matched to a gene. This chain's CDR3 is CATSAWASGLPSYNEQFF. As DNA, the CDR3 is TGTGCCACCAGTGCCTGGGCTAGCGGCCTTCCCTCCTACAATGAGCAGTTCTTC.

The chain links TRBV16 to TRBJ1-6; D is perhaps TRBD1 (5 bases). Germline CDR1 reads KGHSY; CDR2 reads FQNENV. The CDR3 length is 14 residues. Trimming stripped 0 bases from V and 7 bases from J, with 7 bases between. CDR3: CASSQSGGNSPLHF. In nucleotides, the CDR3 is TGTGCCAGCAGCCAATCGGGGGGGAATTCACCCCTCCACTTT.

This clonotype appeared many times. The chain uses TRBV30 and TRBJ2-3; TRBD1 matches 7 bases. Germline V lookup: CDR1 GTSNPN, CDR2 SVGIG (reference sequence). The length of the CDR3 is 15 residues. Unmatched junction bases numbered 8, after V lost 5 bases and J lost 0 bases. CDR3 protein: CAWYDREPSTDTQYF. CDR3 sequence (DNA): TGTGCCTGGTATGACAGGGAACCTAGCACAGATACGCAGTATTTT.

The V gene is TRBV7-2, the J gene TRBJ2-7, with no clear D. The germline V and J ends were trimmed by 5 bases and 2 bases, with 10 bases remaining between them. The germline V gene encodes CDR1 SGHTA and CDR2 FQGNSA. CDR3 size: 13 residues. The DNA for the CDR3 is TGTGCCAGCAGCCCCCAAAGACCCTACGAGCAGTACTTC. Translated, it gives CASSPQRPYEQYF.

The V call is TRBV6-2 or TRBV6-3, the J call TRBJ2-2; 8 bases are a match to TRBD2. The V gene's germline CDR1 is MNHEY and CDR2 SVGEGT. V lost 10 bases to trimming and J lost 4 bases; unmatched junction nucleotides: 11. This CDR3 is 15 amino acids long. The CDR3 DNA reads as TGTGCCACCACGCGGACTAGCAGATCCACCGGGGAGCTGTTTTTT. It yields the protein CATTRTSRSTGELFF.

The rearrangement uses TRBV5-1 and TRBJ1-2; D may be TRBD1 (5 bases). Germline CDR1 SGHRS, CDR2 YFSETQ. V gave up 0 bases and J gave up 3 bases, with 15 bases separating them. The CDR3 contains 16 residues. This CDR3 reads CASSLDPQARDYGYTF. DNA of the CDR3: TGCGCCAGCAGCTTGGATCCACAGGCGAGGGACTATGGCTACACCTTC.

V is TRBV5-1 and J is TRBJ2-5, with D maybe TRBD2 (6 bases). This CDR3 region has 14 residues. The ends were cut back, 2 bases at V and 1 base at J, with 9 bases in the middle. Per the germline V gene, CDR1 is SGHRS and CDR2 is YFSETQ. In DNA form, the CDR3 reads TGCGCCAGCAGCTTAACTAGCACCCAAGAGACCCAGTACTTC. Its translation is CASSLTSTQETQYF.

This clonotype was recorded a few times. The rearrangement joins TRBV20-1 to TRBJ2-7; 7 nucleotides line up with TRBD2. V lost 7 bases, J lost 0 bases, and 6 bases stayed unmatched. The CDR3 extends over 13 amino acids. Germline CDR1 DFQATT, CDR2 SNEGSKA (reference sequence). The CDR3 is CSGGASGSYEQYF. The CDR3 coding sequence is TGCAGTGGCGGGGCTAGCGGCTCCTACGAGCAGTACTTC.

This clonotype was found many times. The CDR3 loop reads CASSPHPGNTEAFF. The CDR3 bases are TGTGCCAGCAGCCCACACCCGGGGAACACTGAAGCTTTCTTT. The chain combines TRBV7-6 with TRBJ1-1; D not resolved. V was trimmed by 5 bases and J by 1 base, leaving 11 bases between them. This CDR3 comprises 14 residues. The germline gives CDR1 SGHVS, CDR2 FNYEAQ.

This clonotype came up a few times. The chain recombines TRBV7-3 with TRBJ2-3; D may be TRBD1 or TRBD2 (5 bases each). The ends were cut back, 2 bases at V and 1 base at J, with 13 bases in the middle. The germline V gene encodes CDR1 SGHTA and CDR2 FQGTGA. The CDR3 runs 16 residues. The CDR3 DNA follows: TGTGCCAGCAGCTTAGTTGGGGGAGTCGGCACAGATACGCAGTATTTT. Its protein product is CASSLVGGVGTDTQYF.

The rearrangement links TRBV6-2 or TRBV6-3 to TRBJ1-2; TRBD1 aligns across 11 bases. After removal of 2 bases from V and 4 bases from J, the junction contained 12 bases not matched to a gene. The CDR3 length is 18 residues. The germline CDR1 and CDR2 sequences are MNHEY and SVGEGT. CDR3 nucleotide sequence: TGTGCCAGCAGTTACGACCCCCGGACAGGGGGCCACCCCTATGGCTACACCTTC. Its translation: CASSYDPRTGGHPYGYTF.

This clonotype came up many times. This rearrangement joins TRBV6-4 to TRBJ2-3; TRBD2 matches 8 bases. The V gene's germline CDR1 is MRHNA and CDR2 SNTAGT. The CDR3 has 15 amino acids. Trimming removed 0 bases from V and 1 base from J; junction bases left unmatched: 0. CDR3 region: CASSDSSGGTDTQYF. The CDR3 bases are TGTGCCAGCAGTGACTCTAGCGGGGGCACAGATACGCAGTATTTT.

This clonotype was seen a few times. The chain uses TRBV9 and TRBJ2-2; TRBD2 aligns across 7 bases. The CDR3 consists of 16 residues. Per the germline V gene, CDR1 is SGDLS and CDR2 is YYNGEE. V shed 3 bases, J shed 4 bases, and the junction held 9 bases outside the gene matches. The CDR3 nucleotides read TGTGCCAGCAGCGATAGCGGGTGGGCGAGCACCGGGGAGCTGTTTTTT. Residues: CASSDSGWASTGELFF.

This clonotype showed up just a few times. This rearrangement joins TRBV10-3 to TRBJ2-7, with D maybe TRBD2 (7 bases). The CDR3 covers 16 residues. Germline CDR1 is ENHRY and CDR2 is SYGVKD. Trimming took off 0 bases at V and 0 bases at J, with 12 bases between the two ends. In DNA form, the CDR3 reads TGTGCCATCAGTGAGTCGGGCGGGGGCCGCTCCTACGAGCAGTACTTC. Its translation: CAISESGGGRSYEQYF.